This TCR beta chain was identified in a study of radiation and T cells in renal cell carcinoma. Whole-study results and caveats: From baseline, blood top tumor clonotypes peaked at 2 weeks post-radiation. Pretreatment tumor biopsies were lacking, so baseline clonotypes are unknown.

The time point: blood 4 weeks post-SBRT, at nephrectomy. Treatment of the sample: 15 Gy SBRT to primary tumor, nephrectomy 4 weeks later. Nephrectomy followed 15 Gy stereotactic body radiation by 4 weeks. The tumor was a clear cell renal cell carcinoma. Sequencing was performed with immunoSEQ multiplex PCR; in TCRdb, only in-frame clones are kept and a portion is missing. Of around 78,000 clones in the sample, 80% to 90% were seen once. In the case of this clone: Its antigen is undetermined.

From germline, CDR1 is SGHRS and CDR2 YFSETQ. This CDR3 is built from 15 residues. V shed 4 bases, J shed 2 bases, and the junction held 7 bases outside the gene matches. The TCR was taken from a woman between 65 and 79 years old with renal cell carcinoma. The gene calls are TRBV5-1 and TRBJ2-7; TRBD1 aligns across 9 bases. The sample was blood, taken from a patient whose treatment included radiotherapy and nephrectomy. DNA for the CDR3: TGCGCCAGCAGCCGCGACAGGGGGGAAACCTACGAGCAGTACTTC. As protein: CASSRDRGETYEQYF.